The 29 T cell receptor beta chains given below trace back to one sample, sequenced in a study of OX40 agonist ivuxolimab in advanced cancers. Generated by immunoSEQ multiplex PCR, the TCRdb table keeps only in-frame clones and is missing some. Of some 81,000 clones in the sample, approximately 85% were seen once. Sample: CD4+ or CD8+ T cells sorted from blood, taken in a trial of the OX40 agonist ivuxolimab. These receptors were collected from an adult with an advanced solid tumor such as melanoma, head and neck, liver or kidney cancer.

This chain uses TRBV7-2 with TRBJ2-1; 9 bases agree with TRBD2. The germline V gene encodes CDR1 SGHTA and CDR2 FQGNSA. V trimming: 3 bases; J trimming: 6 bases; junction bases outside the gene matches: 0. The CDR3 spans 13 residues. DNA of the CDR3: TGTGCCAGCAGCTTGGGACTAGCCAATGAGCAGTTCTTC. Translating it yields CASSLGLANEQFF.

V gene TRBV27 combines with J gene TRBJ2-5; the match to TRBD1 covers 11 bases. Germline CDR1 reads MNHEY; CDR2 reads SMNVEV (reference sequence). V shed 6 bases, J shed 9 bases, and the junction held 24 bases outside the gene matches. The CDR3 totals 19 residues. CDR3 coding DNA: TGTGCCAGCAGCGTGGACAGGGGGCATGGGGCTAGCGGGCCTCGCTCCCAGTACTTC. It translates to CASSVDRGHGASGPRSQYF.

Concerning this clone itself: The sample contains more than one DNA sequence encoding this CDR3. The CDR3 nucleotides are TGTGCCAGCAGCTCAAGTGCGTGGAGGGGCACCGGGGAGCTGTTTTTT. Its translation is CASSSSAWRGTGELFF. The gene calls are TRBV7-2 and TRBJ2-2; the D gene is possibly TRBD2 (6 bases). This CDR3 has 16 residues. V shed 4 bases and J shed 4 bases, with 16 bases lying between them. Germline V lookup: CDR1 SGHTA, CDR2 FQGNSA.

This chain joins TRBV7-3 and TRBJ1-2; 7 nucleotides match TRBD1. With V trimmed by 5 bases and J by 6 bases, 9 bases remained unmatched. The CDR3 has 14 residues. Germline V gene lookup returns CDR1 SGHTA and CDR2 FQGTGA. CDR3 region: CASSHTTGQNGYTF. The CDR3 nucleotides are TGTGCCAGCAGCCATACGACGGGACAGAATGGCTACACCTTC.

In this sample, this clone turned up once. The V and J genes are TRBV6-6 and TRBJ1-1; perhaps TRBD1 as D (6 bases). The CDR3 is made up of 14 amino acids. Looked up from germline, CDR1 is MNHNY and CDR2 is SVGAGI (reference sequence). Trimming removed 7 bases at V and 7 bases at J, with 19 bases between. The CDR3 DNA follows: TGTGCCAGCACCCCAGGGGAGGTGGAGCTTGAAGCTTTCTTT. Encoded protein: CASTPGEVELEAFF.

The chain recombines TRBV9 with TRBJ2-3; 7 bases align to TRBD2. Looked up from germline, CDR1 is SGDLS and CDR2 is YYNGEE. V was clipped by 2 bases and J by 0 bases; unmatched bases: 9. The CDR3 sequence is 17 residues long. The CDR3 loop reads CASSVGGTQRSTDTQYF. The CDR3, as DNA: TGTGCCAGCAGCGTGGGGGGGACTCAACGAAGCACAGATACGCAGTATTTT.

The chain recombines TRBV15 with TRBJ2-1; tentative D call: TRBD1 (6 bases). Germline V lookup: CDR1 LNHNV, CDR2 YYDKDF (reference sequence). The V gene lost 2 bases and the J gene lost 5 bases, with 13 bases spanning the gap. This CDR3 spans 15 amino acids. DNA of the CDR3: TGTGCCACCAGCAGACTCCAGACAGGTAACAATGAGCAGTTCTTC. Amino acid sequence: CATSRLQTGNNEQFF.

The CDR3 protein is CASSSTGLAHNEQFF. DNA of the CDR3: TGCGCCAGCAGCTCAACGGGACTAGCCCACAATGAGCAGTTCTTC. The chain carries TRBV5-1 and TRBJ2-1; 9 bases match TRBD2. The germline CDR1 and CDR2 sequences are SGHRS and YFSETQ. V lost 3 bases, J lost 5 bases, and 6 bases stayed unmatched. The CDR3 is made up of 15 amino acids.

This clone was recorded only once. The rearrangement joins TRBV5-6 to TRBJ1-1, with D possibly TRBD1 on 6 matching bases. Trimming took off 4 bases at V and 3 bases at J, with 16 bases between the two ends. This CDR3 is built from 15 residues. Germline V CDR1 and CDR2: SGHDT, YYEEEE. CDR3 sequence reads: CASSHSGGADTEAFF. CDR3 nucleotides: TGTGCCAGCAGCCACTCGGGGGGGGCGGACACTGAAGCTTTCTTT.

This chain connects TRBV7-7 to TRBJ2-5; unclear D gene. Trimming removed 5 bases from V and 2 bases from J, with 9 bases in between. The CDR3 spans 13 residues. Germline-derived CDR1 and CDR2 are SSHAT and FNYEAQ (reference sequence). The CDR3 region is CASSRGGQETQYF. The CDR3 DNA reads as TGTGCCAGCAGCCGCGGTGGACAAGAGACCCAGTACTTC.

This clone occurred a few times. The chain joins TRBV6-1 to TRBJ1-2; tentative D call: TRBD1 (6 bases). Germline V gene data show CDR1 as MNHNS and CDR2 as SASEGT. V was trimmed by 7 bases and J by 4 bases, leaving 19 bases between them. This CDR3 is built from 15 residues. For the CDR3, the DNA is TGTGCCAGCACATACCTGTCAGGGGCGAGCTATGGCTACACCTTC. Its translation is CASTYLSGASYGYTF.

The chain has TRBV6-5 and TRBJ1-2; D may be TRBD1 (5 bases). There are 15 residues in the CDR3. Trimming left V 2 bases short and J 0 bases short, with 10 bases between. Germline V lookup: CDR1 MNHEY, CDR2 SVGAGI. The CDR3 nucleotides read TGTGCCAGCAGTTACGGGGGGGGGACTAACTATGGCTACACCTTC. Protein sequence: CASSYGGGTNYGYTF.

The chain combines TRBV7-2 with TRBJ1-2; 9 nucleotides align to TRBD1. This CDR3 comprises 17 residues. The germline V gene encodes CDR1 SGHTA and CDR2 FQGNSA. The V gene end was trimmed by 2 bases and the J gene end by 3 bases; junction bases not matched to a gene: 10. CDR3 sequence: CASSLSVTGGDDYGYTF. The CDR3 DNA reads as TGTGCCAGCAGCTTATCTGTGACAGGGGGAGATGACTATGGCTACACCTTC.

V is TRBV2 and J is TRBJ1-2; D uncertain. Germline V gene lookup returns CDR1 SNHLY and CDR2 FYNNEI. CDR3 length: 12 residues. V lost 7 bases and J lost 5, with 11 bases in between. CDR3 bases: TGTGCCAGCATAGTCAGTTGGTATGGCTACACCTTC. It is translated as CASIVSWYGYTF.

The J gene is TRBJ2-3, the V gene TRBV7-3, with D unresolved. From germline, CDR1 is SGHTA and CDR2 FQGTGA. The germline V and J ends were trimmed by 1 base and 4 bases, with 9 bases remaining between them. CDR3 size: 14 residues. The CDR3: CASSLKLTADTQYF. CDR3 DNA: TGTGCCAGCAGCTTAAAACTAACGGCAGATACGCAGTATTTT.

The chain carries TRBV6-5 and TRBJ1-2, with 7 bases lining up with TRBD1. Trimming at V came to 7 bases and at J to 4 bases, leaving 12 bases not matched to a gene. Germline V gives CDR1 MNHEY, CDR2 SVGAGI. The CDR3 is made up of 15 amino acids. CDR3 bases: TGTGCCAGCACCCCTAGACAGGGCGCTTCCTATGGCTACACCTTC. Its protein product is CASTPRQGASYGYTF.

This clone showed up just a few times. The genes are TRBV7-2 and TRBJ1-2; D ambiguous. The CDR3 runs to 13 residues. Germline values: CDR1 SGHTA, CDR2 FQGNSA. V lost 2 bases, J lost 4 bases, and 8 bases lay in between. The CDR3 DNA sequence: TGTGCCAGCAGCTTATTGGTGAGCTATGGCTACACCTTC. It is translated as CASSLLVSYGYTF.

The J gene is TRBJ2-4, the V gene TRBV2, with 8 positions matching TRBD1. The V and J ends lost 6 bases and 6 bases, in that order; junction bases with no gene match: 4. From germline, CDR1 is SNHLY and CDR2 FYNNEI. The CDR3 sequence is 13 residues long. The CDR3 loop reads CASRGQGANIQYF. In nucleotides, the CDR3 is TGTGCCAGCAGAGGACAGGGTGCAAACATTCAGTACTTC.

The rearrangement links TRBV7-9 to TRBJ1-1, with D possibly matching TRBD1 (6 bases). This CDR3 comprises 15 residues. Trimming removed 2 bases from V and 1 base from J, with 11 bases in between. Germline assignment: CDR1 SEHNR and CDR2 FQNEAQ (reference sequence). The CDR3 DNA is TGTGCCAGCAGCTTATTTGGGGGGGCGAACACTGAAGCTTTCTTT. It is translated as CASSLFGGANTEAFF.

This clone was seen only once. CDR3 bases: TGTGCCAGCAGCTTACAGGGGTACGAGCAGTACTTC. It yields the protein CASSLQGYEQYF. The chain employs TRBV7-2 and TRBJ2-7; D is possibly TRBD1 (6 bases). V shed 2 bases and J shed 4 bases, with 6 bases lying between them. In germline, CDR1 is SGHTA, CDR2 FQGNSA. The CDR3 is 12 amino acids. Filled out from reference TRBV7-2 and TRBJ2-7, the complete variable domain reads GAGVSQSPSNKVTEKGKDVELRCDPISGHTALYWYRQSLGQGLEFLIYFQGNSAPDKSGLPSDRFSAERTGGSVSTLTIQRTQQEDSAVYLCASSLQGYEQYFGPGTRLTVT.

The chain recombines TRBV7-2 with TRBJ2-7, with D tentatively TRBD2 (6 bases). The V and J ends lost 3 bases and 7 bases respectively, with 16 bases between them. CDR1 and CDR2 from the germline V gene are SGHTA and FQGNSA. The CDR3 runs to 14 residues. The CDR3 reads CASSLGLGDREQYF. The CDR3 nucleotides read TGTGCCAGCAGCTTGGGACTCGGAGATCGGGAGCAGTACTTC.

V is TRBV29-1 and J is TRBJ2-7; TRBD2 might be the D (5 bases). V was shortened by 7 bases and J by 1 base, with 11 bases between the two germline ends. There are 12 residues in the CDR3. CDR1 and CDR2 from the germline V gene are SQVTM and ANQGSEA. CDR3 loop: CSARVNSYEQYF. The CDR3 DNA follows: TGCAGCGCGCGGGTCAATTCCTACGAGCAGTACTTC.

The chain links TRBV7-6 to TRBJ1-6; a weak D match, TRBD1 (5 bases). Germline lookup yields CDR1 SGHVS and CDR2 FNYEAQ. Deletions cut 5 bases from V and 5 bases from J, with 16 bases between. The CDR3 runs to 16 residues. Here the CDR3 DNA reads TGTGCCAGCAGCCCAGTCGGGGACGCAGATAATTCACCCCTCCACTTT. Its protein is CASSPVGDADNSPLHF.

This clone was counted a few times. The CDR3 nucleotides read TGCGCCAGCAGCTCGGGACCGAATGGAAACACCATATATTTT. The encoded protein is CASSSGPNGNTIYF. V gene TRBV10-2 combines with J gene TRBJ1-3, with D perhaps TRBD1 (5 bases). The CDR3 spans 14 residues. From germline, CDR1 is WSHSY and CDR2 SAAADI. The germline V and J ends were trimmed by 6 bases and 3 bases, with 12 bases remaining between them.

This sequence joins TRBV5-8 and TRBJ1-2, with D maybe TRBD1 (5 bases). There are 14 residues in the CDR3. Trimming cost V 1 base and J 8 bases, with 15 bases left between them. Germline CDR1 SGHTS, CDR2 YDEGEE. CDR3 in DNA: TGTGCCAGCAGCTTGAGGGACCTAGGACGAGGCTACACCTTC. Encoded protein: CASSLRDLGRGYTF. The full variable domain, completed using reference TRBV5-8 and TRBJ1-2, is EAGVTQSPTHLIKTRGQQATLRCSPISGHTSVYWYQQALGLGLQFLLWYDEGEERNRGNFPPRFSGRQFPNYSSELNVNALELEDSALYLCASSLRDLGRGYTFGSGTRLTVV.

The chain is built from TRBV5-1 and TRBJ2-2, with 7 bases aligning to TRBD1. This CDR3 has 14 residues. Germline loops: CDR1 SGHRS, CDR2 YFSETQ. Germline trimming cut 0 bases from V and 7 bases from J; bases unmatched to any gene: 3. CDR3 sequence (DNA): TGCGCCAGCAGCTTGGAGGGGGCAAGCGGGGAGCTGTTTTTT. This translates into CASSLEGASGELFF.

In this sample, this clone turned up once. The CDR3 spells CASRPGGSSYNEQFF. The CDR3 DNA sequence: TGTGCCAGCAGGCCAGGGGGGAGCTCCTACAATGAGCAGTTCTTC. This rearrangement joins TRBV6-6 to TRBJ2-1; TRBD1 is a possible D gene (7 bases). Germline V gene lookup returns CDR1 MNHNY and CDR2 SVGAGI (reference sequence). The CDR3 totals 15 residues. V was trimmed by 6 bases and J by 0 bases, leaving 12 bases between them.

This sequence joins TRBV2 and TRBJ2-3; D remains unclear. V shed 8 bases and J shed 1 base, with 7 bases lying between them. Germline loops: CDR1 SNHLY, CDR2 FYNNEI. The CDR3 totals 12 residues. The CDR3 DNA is TGTGCCAGCGGCGCGGGCACAGATACGCAGTATTTT. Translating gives CASGAGTDTQYF.

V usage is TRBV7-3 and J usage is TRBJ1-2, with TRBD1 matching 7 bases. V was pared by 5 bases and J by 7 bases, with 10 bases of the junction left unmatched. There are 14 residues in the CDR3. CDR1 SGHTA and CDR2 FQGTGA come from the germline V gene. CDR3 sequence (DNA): TGTGCCAGCAGCCCAACGACAGGGTTCGGTGGCTACACCTTC. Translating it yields CASSPTTGFGGYTF.